This T cell receptor beta chain was obtained from a study of blood T cells in healthy people across ages. Germline V gene lookup returns CDR1 DFQATT and CDR2 SNEGSKA (reference sequence). There are 16 residues in the CDR3. Unmatched junction bases numbered 16, after V lost 5 bases and J lost 7 bases. Details on this clonotype: Antigen specificity is unknown.

Per individual sample, total RNA of at least 5.5 micrograms was extracted. Regarding the study as a whole: Any conclusive comparison of naive versus antigen-experienced cells was prevented by using unsorted PBMCs. Naive CD4+ cell counts and diversity both ran higher in long-lived than in aged donors.

A sample-barcoded 5' primer and a J-beta primer mix were used in a second PCR of roughly 7 to 11 cycles. TCRdb itself ran the 5' RACE reads through MiXCR, one entry per CDR3 protein. The top ten clones hold 15% to 20% of a sample with more than 1 million distinct CDR3 sequences, more than 40% of them seen once. The sequence was collected from a woman aged 60 to 75 in good health. What was sequenced was blood. The gene calls are TRBV20-1 and TRBJ2-7; 11 bases match TRBD2. The CDR3 bases are TGCAGTGCTCGCGGGGAGAATCTAGCGGGAGGAAGTGAGCAGTACTTC. Its protein product is CSARGENLAGGSEQYF.